This T cell receptor beta chain was captured by sequencing in a study of T cell responses to AZD1222 COVID-19 vaccine. Profiled with immunoSEQ multiplex PCR; TCRdb holds only in-frame clones, not every one. The sample carries around 150,000 clones, roughly 90% recorded once. The source material was peripheral blood, sampled on day 0 of AZD1222 vaccination. This sequence was found in an adult in good health.

This CDR3 is CASSCSMRDIKLGKYF. In DNA form, the CDR3 reads TGCGCCAGCAGTTGTTCGATGCGGGACATTAAGCTAGGAAAGTATTTT. The gene calls are TRBV23-1 and TRBJ2-3; either TRBD1 or TRBD2 may fit D (6 bases each). Being an ORF, TRBV23-1 has a function that is uncertain. The CDR3 sequence is 16 residues long. Trimming pared 5 bases from V and 13 bases from J, leaving 28 bases between.